This T cell receptor (beta chain) was captured in a study of T cell repertoires in cytomegalovirus infection. Study context: Recently identified HLA-C-restricted CMV epitopes and well-studied HLA-B-restricted CMV epitopes were used by the study. Through public TCR beta signatures, both CMV infection and matching HLA type were indicated. Study-level findings and limits: The study identified carriers of CMV plus the relevant HLA from cumulative public TCR beta family frequency. Dominating the ex vivo response were TCR beta clonotypes that were CMV-specific and HLA-C-restricted.

Worth noting for this clonotype: The antigen is not known.

Germline V gene sequence: CDR1 SGHVS, CDR2 FQNEAQ. V was cut by 5 bases and J by 4 bases, with 16 bases left in between. This CDR3 region has 15 residues. TCRdb passed the reads through MiXCR, listing each CDR3 protein once. The sample carries about half a million distinct CDR3 sequences, around a third recorded once. This TCR was sampled from a human donor in good health (CMV status not recorded). Some clones in this sample may be carry-over from other donors' samples. V is TRBV7-8 and J is TRBJ2-3; D is uncertain. Source: cultured PBMCs, taken from culture after CMV antigen stimulation. The CDR3 protein is CASSPGHLDSDTQYF. As DNA, the CDR3 is TGTGCCAGCAGCCCGGGTCACTTAGACTCAGATACGCAGTATTTT.